The clone carrying this TCR beta chain was recorded a few times. Its antigen is currently unknown. This entry is derived from a study of CD8 T cells in ankylosing spondylitis. Broader study findings: The disease-linked clones had a CD8+ phenotype and low blood frequencies. The authors reported significant enrichment of disease-linked clones in matched ankylosing spondylitis synovial fluid. Past research had described some motif variants in reactive arthritis synovial fluid and blood. Ankylosing spondylitis blood appeared to carry a characteristic TCR beta motif of several highly homologous variants.

For TCR beta, libraries came from quantitative 5'-RACE with molecular barcodes. From the 5' RACE reads, TCRdb called clonotypes with MiXCR, one entry per CDR3 protein. Of some 840,000 distinct CDR3 sequences detected, 10% to 15% appear once; the ten largest clones hold more than 0.5%. Trimming at V came to 4 bases and at J to 6 bases, leaving 11 bases not matched to a gene. Germline loops: CDR1 SGHNT, CDR2 YYREEE (reference sequence). There are 15 residues in the CDR3. Material: blood, either unsorted or a sorted T cell fraction (not recorded which). The chain carries TRBV5-4 and TRBJ2-7; 9 bases map to TRBD1. The source of this sequence is a male donor with ankylosing spondylitis. CDR3 sequence reads: CASSPSRDRETEQYF. Written as DNA, the CDR3 is TGTGCCAGCAGCCCGTCACGGGACAGGGAAACCGAGCAGTACTTC.